Shown below are 3 T cell receptor beta chains from a single sample sequenced in a study of T cells in Graves' hyperthyroidism and ophthalmopathy. It was RNA transcripts that yielded the amplified TCR beta CDR3 regions. In the first-round RT-PCR of the TCR CDR3, the HTBI primer set was used. One entry per CDR3 protein, called by TCRdb with MiXCR from the multiplex PCR reads. The data hold 660,000 or so distinct CDR3 sequences, with just under 45% observed a single time. Sequences were obtained from peripheral blood or thyroid tissue (not recorded which). These receptors all stem from an adult man with Graves' disease, either hyperthyroidism or ophthalmopathy (not recorded which).

This clonotype was detected a few times. The chain joins TRBV9 to TRBJ1-1, with 11 bases fitting TRBD1. The ends lost 4 bases at V and 4 bases at J; junction bases unmatched: 6. This CDR3 spans 15 amino acids. From germline, CDR1 is SGDLS and CDR2 YYNGEE. The CDR3 reads CASSRTGGSSTEAFF. For the CDR3, the DNA is TGTGCCAGCAGCCGGACAGGGGGCTCTAGCACTGAAGCTTTCTTT.

This clonotype was observed a single time. A much larger clone lies one base from this, so it may be a read error. This chain links TRBV29-1 with TRBJ1-2; 9 bases fit TRBD1. Germline CDR1 SQVTM, CDR2 ANQGSEA. There are 16 residues in the CDR3. CDR3 region: CSAEGPRDRESYGYTF. CDR3 nucleotides: TGCAGCGCTGAAGGCCCCCGGGACAGGGAATCCTATGGCTACACCTTC. The full variable domain, with the rest looked up from reference TRBV29-1 and TRBJ1-2, is SAVISQKPSRDICQRGTSLTIQCQVDSQVTMMFWYRQQPGQSLTLIATANQGSEATYESGFVIDKFPISRPNLTFSTLTVSNMSPEDSSIYLCSAEGPRDRESYGYTFGSGTRLTVV.

This clonotype was detected a few times. J is TRBJ2-2 and V is TRBV5-1; 9 bases line up with TRBD2. Germline trimming cut 0 bases from V and 4 bases from J; bases unmatched to any gene: 7. CDR1 is SGHRS, CDR2 YFSETQ, per germline. This CDR3 is 17 amino acids long. The CDR3 coding sequence is TGCGCCAGCAGCTTGGCGCCTAGCGGGGCGAGCACCGGGGAGCTGTTTTTT. Its translation: CASSLAPSGASTGELFF.